The T cell receptor beta chain described here comes from a study of CD8 T cells in Susac syndrome. Study-level findings and limits: Susac-specific public clones found in total CD8+ repertoires numbered some 17, and those in CD8+ TEMRA repertoires numbered a few.

Reverse transcription of 0.5 to 1 ug RNA used random hexamers. TCRdb ran MiXCR on the immunoSEQ multiplex PCR reads and lists one entry per CDR3 protein. The sample gives 75,000 to 80,000 distinct CDR3 sequences, 94% of which show up once; more than 0.4% is in the top ten. This clonotype was observed a handful of times. Its matching antigen is unknown. The junction does not match germline at one end; this may be a read error. This CDR3 comprises 12 residues. The germline V gene has CDR1 SEHNR and CDR2 FQNEAQ (reference sequence). The clonotype originates from a human donor with Susac syndrome. The material sequenced was CD8+ T cells from PBMCs. J is TRBJ2-3 and V is TRBV7-9; no clear D. The CDR3 sequence: CASSLGADTQYF. The CDR3 DNA is TGTGCCAGCAGTTTAGGCGCAGATACGCAGTATTTT.